This TCR beta chain was identified during a study of cytomegalovirus exposure and HLA in healthy donors. The overall study: Approximately 190 million T cells yielded roughly 120 million unique TCR beta sequences, as an earlier analysis found.

Despite likely unrecorded immune exposures, the donors were nominally healthy at the time of sampling. In the case of this clone: The antigen remains undetermined.

This PCR relied on a set of 60 Vbeta primers and 13 Jbeta primers. Here immunoSEQ multiplex PCR was the method, and the copy in TCRdb shows in-frame clones only, minus some. The sample has under 200,000 clones; about 88% are singletons. Trimming left V 5 bases short and J 5 bases short, with 16 bases between. The CDR3 has 14 residues. Germline assignment: CDR1 MDHEN and CDR2 SYDVKM. General study results and limits: Analysis was carried out at a later point, and it linked a missense DCLRE1C variant to TCR beta V- and J-gene trimming. In a later analysis, CMV-associated beta chains were mostly HLA-associated, it appeared.

Sample: PBMCs. This clonotype was obtained from a woman aged 18-29 years in good health and CMV-seronegative. J is TRBJ2-7 and V is TRBV28; maybe TRBD2 (6 bases). CDR3 region: CASSTYGWTNEQYF. The CDR3 DNA is TGTGCCAGCAGTACCTACGGATGGACTAACGAGCAGTACTTC.